The 31 T cell receptor beta chains below were found in one sample sequenced in a study of shared clonotypes between healthy human individuals. Here immunoSEQ multiplex PCR was the method, and the copy in TCRdb shows in-frame clones only, minus some. The sample includes around 990,000 clones, around three quarters of them seen just once. The sequencing input was memory CD4+ T cells from PBMCs. The subset here: CD45RA-negative fraction. The receptor set was obtained from a man aged 18 to 29 in good health. Some clones in this sample may be carry-over from other donors' samples.

The rearrangement uses TRBV2 and TRBJ1-4; TRBD1 is a possible D gene (5 bases). Germline lookup yields CDR1 SNHLY and CDR2 FYNNEI. Between the trimmed V and J ends, which lost 6 bases and 3 bases, there was a span of 17 bases. The CDR3 has 16 residues. CDR3 sequence: CASRAGGGVANEKLFF. As DNA, the CDR3 is TGTGCCAGCAGAGCCGGGGGGGGTGTAGCTAATGAAAAACTGTTTTTT.

The chain carries TRBV28 and TRBJ1-3; 7 bases match TRBD1. The trim removed 2 bases at V and 4 bases at J, leaving 5 bases unmatched. There are 15 residues in the CDR3. CDR1 and CDR2 from the germline V gene are MDHEN and SYDVKM. In nucleotides, the CDR3 is TGTGCCAGCAGTTTACTACAGGGGAACGGAAACACCATATATTTT. It is translated as CASSLLQGNGNTIYF.

A note on this clone: This may be a read error: a much more frequent sequence differs by one nucleotide. The sample holds other DNA sequences that translate to the same CDR3. The genes are TRBV5-1 and TRBJ2-7, with 8 positions matching TRBD1. The CDR3 loop spans 17 amino acids. Looked up from germline, CDR1 is SGHRS and CDR2 is YFSETQ. This CDR3 is CASSLDVGSGGRGEQYF. In nucleotides, the CDR3 is TGCGCCAGCAGTTTGGATGTGGGGTCAGGGGGCCGTGGCGAGCAGTACTTC.

The J gene is TRBJ2-7, the V gene TRBV7-9; D is uncertain. This CDR3 has 14 amino acids. V lost 2 bases, J lost 2 bases, and 10 bases lay in between. Germline assignment: CDR1 SEHNR and CDR2 FQNEAQ (reference sequence). The CDR3 nucleotides are TGTGCCAGCAGCTTAAAGGCGGTCCCCTACGAGCAGTACTTC. This gives the protein CASSLKAVPYEQYF.

V usage is TRBV11-2 and J usage is TRBJ1-1; D gene unclear. V dropped 1 base and J dropped 7 bases, with 7 bases sitting between them. Germline V gene data show CDR1 as SGHAT and CDR2 as FQNNGV. The CDR3 loop spans 12 amino acids. The CDR3, as DNA: TGTGCCAGCAGCTTAGGGCACGGTGAAGCTTTCTTT. Its protein is CASSLGHGEAFF.

Concerning this clone itself: A far bigger clonotype differs at one base, so this is likely a read error. Other DNA sequences within the sample encode an identical CDR3. This chain links TRBV28 with TRBJ1-2; D may be TRBD1 (5 bases). CDR3 length: 13 amino acids. Per the germline V gene, CDR1 is MDHEN and CDR2 is SYDVKM. Trimming removed 5 bases from V and 2 bases from J, with 9 bases in between. This chain's CDR3 is CASSPPGNYGYTF. The CDR3 nucleotides are TGTGCCAGCAGTCCCCCAGGGAACTATGGCTACACCTTC.

This rearrangement joins TRBV9 to TRBJ2-7, with D maybe TRBD1 (5 bases). Trimming took off 4 bases at V and 6 bases at J, with 17 bases between the two ends. This CDR3 has 14 residues. The germline V gene has CDR1 SGDLS and CDR2 YYNGEE. The chain's CDR3 is CASSPTTAKGEQYF. As DNA, the CDR3 is TGTGCCAGCAGCCCTACGACAGCGAAGGGCGAGCAGTACTTC.

The rearrangement uses TRBV4-3 and TRBJ1-2; D unresolved. Germline V gene sequence: CDR1 LGHNA, CDR2 YSLEER. The V and J ends lost 3 bases and 1 base respectively, with 9 bases between them. The CDR3 consists of 14 residues. DNA of the CDR3: TGCGCCAGCAGCCAGGCGCCGATTAACTATGGCTACACCTTC. Translated: CASSQAPINYGYTF.

This chain links TRBV9 with TRBJ1-2, with D uncertain. CDR1 and CDR2 from the germline V gene are SGDLS and YYNGEE. The CDR3 runs 14 residues. The V gene lost 3 bases and the J gene lost 1 base, with 10 bases spanning the gap. Here the CDR3 reads CASSASTVNYGYTF. The CDR3 coding sequence is TGTGCCAGCAGCGCGTCCACAGTTAACTATGGCTACACCTTC.

The CDR3 region has the DNA TGCAGCGTCCGAGGTAGGGAAGGGAGTATTGGAAAACTGTTTTTT. The encoded protein is CSVRGREGSIGKLFF. V usage is TRBV29-1 and J usage is TRBJ1-4; no clear D gene. Germline V lookup: CDR1 SQVTM, CDR2 ANQGSEA. Deletions cut 6 bases from V and 10 bases from J, with 24 bases between. The CDR3 has 15 amino acids. Looking up the rest from reference TRBV29-1 and TRBJ1-4 gives the full variable domain: SAVISQKPSRDICQRGTSLTIQCQVDSQVTMMFWYRQQPGQSLTLIATANQGSEATYESGFVIDKFPISRPNLTFSTLTVSNMSPEDSSIYLCSVRGREGSIGKLFFGSGTQLSVL.

The rearrangement uses TRBV4-1 and TRBJ2-6; 8 positions match TRBD1. The trim removed 3 bases at V and 0 bases at J, leaving 7 bases unmatched. The CDR3 runs 18 residues. Germline values: CDR1 MGHRA, CDR2 YSYEKL. CDR3: CASSHLDRVLSGANVLTF. Here the CDR3 DNA reads TGCGCCAGCAGCCACCTGGACAGGGTCCTCTCTGGGGCCAACGTCCTGACTTTC.

This clone showed up just a few times. The sample holds other DNA sequences that translate to the same CDR3. The CDR3: CASSQDDRGLYNEQFF. The DNA of the CDR3 is TGCGCCAGCAGCCAAGACGACAGGGGGTTGTACAATGAGCAGTTCTTC. The rearrangement uses TRBV4-1 and TRBJ2-1, with 9 bases matching TRBD1. The CDR3 contains 16 residues. Looked up from germline, CDR1 is MGHRA and CDR2 is YSYEKL. V was pared by 0 bases and J by 4 bases, with 4 bases of the junction left unmatched.

The rearrangement uses TRBV19 and TRBJ1-1; 7 nucleotides line up with TRBD1. The CDR3 spans 19 residues. V lost 4 bases, J lost 1 base, and 18 bases stayed unmatched. Per germline, CDR1 LNHDA and CDR2 SQIVND (reference sequence). The CDR3 loop reads CASSSLTGTLRGGNTEAFF. In nucleotides, the CDR3 is TGTGCCAGTAGTAGCCTGACAGGGACCCTCCGCGGCGGGAACACTGAAGCTTTCTTT.

V usage is TRBV28 and J usage is TRBJ1-1, with D perhaps TRBD1 (5 bases). The CDR3 has 12 amino acids. Germline CDR1 is MDHEN and CDR2 is SYDVKM. Trimming took 5 bases from V and 11 from J, leaving 15 bases between them. DNA for the CDR3: TGTGCCAGCAGTACCCGGGGGGGTGGTGCTTTCTTT. Translation: CASSTRGGGAFF.

V is TRBV5-1 and J is TRBJ1-1, with TRBD1 matching over 9 bases. The CDR3 spans 13 residues. V lost 4 bases and J lost 6; bases outside the gene matches: 4. Germline CDR1 and CDR2: SGHRS and YFSETQ. CDR3 loop: CASSITGGSEAFF. The CDR3 DNA follows: TGCGCCAGCAGCATAACAGGGGGCTCTGAAGCTTTCTTT.

To note about this clone: Other DNA variants within this sample encode the same CDR3. The V and J genes are TRBV5-1 and TRBJ2-5, with TRBD2 matching over 9 bases. V trimming: 2 bases; J trimming: 2 bases; junction bases outside the gene matches: 7. Germline V gene sequence: CDR1 SGHRS, CDR2 YFSETQ. The CDR3 covers 16 residues. The CDR3 coding sequence is TGCGCCAGCAGCTTCTTGGCGGGAGGGAATCAAGAGACCCAGTACTTC. Translation: CASSFLAGGNQETQYF.

This clone was detected a few times. The chain has TRBV28 and TRBJ1-5; D gene ambiguous. CDR1 and CDR2 (germline): MDHEN, SYDVKM. The length of the CDR3 is 12 residues. The ends were cut back, 5 bases at V and 7 bases at J, with 9 bases in the middle. CDR3 loop: CASSPIHQPQHF. The CDR3 DNA is TGTGCCAGCAGTCCGATCCACCAGCCCCAGCATTTT. Variable domain in full (rest from reference TRBV28 and TRBJ1-5): DVKVTQSSRYLVKRTGEKVFLECVQDMDHENMFWYRQDPGLGLRLIYFSYDVKMKEKGDIPEGYSVSREKKERFSLILESASTNQTSMYLCASSPIHQPQHFGDGTRLSIL.

The chain employs TRBV18 and TRBJ2-3; 11 positions agree with TRBD2. The trim removed 3 bases at V and 4 bases at J, leaving 0 bases unmatched. Germline V gene sequence: CDR1 KGHSH, CDR2 LQKENI. The CDR3 sequence is 14 residues long. The chain's CDR3 is CASSPSGRADTQYF. DNA for the CDR3: TGTGCCAGCTCACCTAGCGGGAGGGCAGATACGCAGTATTTT.

The rearrangement uses TRBV19 and TRBJ1-4; 7 positions match TRBD1. The CDR3 covers 15 residues. Germline CDR1 reads LNHDA; CDR2 reads SQIVND (reference sequence). The trim removed 5 bases at V and 5 bases at J, leaving 8 bases unmatched. The CDR3 bases are TGTGCCAGTAGTGTCGACAGGGTGGGAAATGAAAAACTGTTTTTT. Protein product: CASSVDRVGNEKLFF.

The rearrangement links TRBV6-6 to TRBJ2-1, with 8 bases aligning to TRBD2. Per the germline V gene, CDR1 is MNHNY and CDR2 is SVGAGI (reference sequence). V shed 7 bases and J 6 bases; nucleotides not matched to a gene: 11. CDR3 size: 15 residues. In nucleotides, the CDR3 is TGTGCCAGCACCCTGAGGGGGGCGGGGGGCAATGAGCAGTTCTTC. It encodes CASTLRGAGGNEQFF.

To note about this clone: This may be a read error: a much more frequent sequence differs by one nucleotide. The chain carries TRBV29-1 and TRBJ2-5; 8 nucleotides match TRBD2. CDR1 and CDR2 from the germline V gene are SQVTM and ANQGSEA. The length of the CDR3 is 16 residues. The CDR3 DNA reads TGCGGCGTTGAAGCCAGTGCTAGCGGGTACCAAGAGACCCAGTACTTC. Translation: CGVEASASGYQETQYF.

The sample holds a few counts of this clone. The J gene is TRBJ2-1, the V gene TRBV11-2; D perhaps matches TRBD2 (6 bases). Trimming stripped 0 bases from V and 10 bases from J, with 13 bases between. The CDR3 runs 14 residues. The V gene's germline CDR1 is SGHAT and CDR2 FQNNGV. The CDR3 protein is CASSLDRSGGEQFF. The CDR3 DNA follows: TGTGCCAGCAGCTTAGATCGGTCTGGGGGGGAGCAGTTCTTC.

The V call is TRBV28, the J call TRBJ1-2; D possibly corresponds to TRBD1 (6 bases). V was shortened by 2 bases and J by 4 bases, with 14 bases between the two germline ends. The V gene's germline CDR1 is MDHEN and CDR2 SYDVKM. The CDR3 has 15 residues. In DNA, the CDR3 is TGTGCCAGCAGTTTAATGCTGGGGGCCGGCTATGGCTACACCTTC. This encodes CASSLMLGAGYGYTF.

The chain carries TRBV7-2 and TRBJ1-5; D is undetermined. CDR3 size: 14 residues. Germline V gene sequence: CDR1 SGHTA, CDR2 FQGNSA. Trimming left V 5 bases short and J 0 bases short, with 8 bases between. The CDR3 sequence is CASSLWDSNQPQHF. CDR3 coding DNA: TGTGCCAGCAGCCTGTGGGATAGCAATCAGCCCCAGCATTTT.

This chain's CDR3 is CASSAGGARRGEQETQYF. The CDR3 DNA reads as TGTGCCAGCAGCGCAGGAGGGGCCCGCAGGGGCGAACAAGAGACCCAGTACTTC. The V and J genes are TRBV9 and TRBJ2-5; D could derive from TRBD1 or TRBD2 (6 bases each). This CDR3 is built from 18 residues. CDR1 SGDLS and CDR2 YYNGEE come from the germline V gene. Trimming stripped 3 bases from V and 2 bases from J, with 23 bases between.

This clone has just one count. The rearrangement joins TRBV28 to TRBJ1-4; D gene uncertain. This CDR3 region has 14 residues. Trimming stripped 6 bases from V and 6 bases from J, with 14 bases between. Germline CDR1 reads MDHEN; CDR2 reads SYDVKM. The CDR3 region has the DNA TGTGCCAGCAGGCGGGCACAGATACATGAAAAACTGTTTTTT. Translating gives CASRRAQIHEKLFF.

Worth noting for this clone: The sample contains more than one DNA sequence encoding this CDR3. The V call is TRBV7-2, the J call TRBJ1-3, with D unresolved. Trimming took 3 bases from V and 0 from J, leaving 6 bases between them. The CDR3 is made up of 14 amino acids. Per germline, CDR1 SGHTA and CDR2 FQGNSA. CDR3 DNA: TGTGCCAGCAGCTTTGGCTTCTCTGGAAACACCATATATTTT. Translation: CASSFGFSGNTIYF.

The chain has TRBV18 and TRBJ2-7, with D perhaps TRBD1 or TRBD2 (6 bases each). CDR1 KGHSH and CDR2 LQKENI come from the germline V gene. The CDR3 is made up of 15 amino acids. V lost 4 bases and J lost 0, with 13 bases in between. The CDR3 here is CASSHPGASSYEQYF. Here the CDR3 DNA reads TGTGCCAGCTCACATCCGGGGGCTTCCTCCTACGAGCAGTACTTC.

On this clone: This specimen includes other DNA sequences encoding the same CDR3. The chain links TRBV6-6 to TRBJ1-4; perhaps TRBD1 as D (5 bases). CDR1 is MNHNY and CDR2 is SVGAGI in the germline V gene (reference sequence). V was shortened by 2 bases and J by 0 bases, with 10 bases between the two germline ends. This CDR3 is 16 amino acids long. Here the CDR3 DNA reads TGTGCCAGCAGTTACGGGGGGTCGGCAACTAATGAAAAACTGTTTTTT. Amino acids: CASSYGGSATNEKLFF.

The genes are TRBV9 and TRBJ1-1; D may be TRBD1 (6 bases). Germline V CDR1 and CDR2: SGDLS, YYNGEE. The CDR3 is 13 residues long. V lost 8 bases to trimming and J lost 1 base, with 12 bases between them. CDR3 in amino acids: CASNRVENTEAFF. The CDR3 DNA reads TGTGCCAGTAACAGGGTCGAGAACACTGAAGCTTTCTTT.

The CDR3 region is CASSLGTGGAEWYYGYTF. The CDR3 region has the DNA TGCGCCAGCAGCTTGGGGACAGGGGGCGCGGAATGGTACTATGGCTACACCTTC. The chain uses TRBV5-1 and TRBJ1-2; TRBD1 aligns across 11 bases. CDR3 size: 18 residues. V trimming: 0 bases; J trimming: 3 bases; junction bases outside the gene matches: 10. The germline CDR1 and CDR2 sequences are SGHRS and YFSETQ.